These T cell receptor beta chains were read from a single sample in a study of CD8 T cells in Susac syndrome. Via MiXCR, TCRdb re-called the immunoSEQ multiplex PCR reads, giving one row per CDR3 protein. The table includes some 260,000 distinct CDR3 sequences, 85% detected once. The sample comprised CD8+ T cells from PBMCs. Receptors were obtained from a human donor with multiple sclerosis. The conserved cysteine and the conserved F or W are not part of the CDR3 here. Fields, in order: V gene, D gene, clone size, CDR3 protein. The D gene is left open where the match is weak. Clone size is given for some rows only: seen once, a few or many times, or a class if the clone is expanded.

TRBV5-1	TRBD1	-	ASSFGDRGLAKNIQY
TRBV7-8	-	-	ASSLVVGTSTDTQY
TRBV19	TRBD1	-	ASSSGGEDQPQH
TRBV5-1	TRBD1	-	ASSLPTTIRGIMNTEAF
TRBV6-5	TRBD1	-	ASSYLSSGGDRGLYNEQF
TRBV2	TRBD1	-	ASGTGGRGNQPQH
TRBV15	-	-	ATSRGVGTQNSPLH
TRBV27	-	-	ASSISRGSYEQY
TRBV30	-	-	AWSAPRQRFGYGYT
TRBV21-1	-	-	ASRRSLAKNIQY
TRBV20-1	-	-	TRNRGNTEAF
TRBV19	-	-	ASSIGLVQF
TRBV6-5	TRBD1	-	ASTGQGANTGELF
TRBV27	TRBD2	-	ASSSRYLGVTSHNEQF
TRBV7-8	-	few	ASSLGVGSEQY
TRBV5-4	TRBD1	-	ASSQLRGSLGTEAF
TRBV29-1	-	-	SVEVFTPTYEQY
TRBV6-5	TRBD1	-	ASSQRQGSGDGYT
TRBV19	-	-	ASSIVALTDTQY
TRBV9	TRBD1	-	ASSEGAGPSYEQY
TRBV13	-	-	ASSLGLGGPEAF
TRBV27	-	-	ASSSGYTGELF
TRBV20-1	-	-	SAEHLGGDGDTQY
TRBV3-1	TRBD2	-	ASSQIAGALRTDTQY
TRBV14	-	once	ASSQDFGRTYEQY
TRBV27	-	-	ASSLSRGGGNYGYT
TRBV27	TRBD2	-	ASSRGLAGGPVYEQY
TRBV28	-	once	ASSLPRRTGYEQY
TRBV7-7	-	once	ASSLAPGMDTRY
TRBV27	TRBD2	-	ASGISGSIYEQY
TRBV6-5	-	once	ASSYGMDGPSTDTQY